This T cell receptor (beta chain) was found in a study of radiotherapy plus CTLA-4 blockade in lung cancer. Findings of the study overall: Some TCR clones had been derived from tumors. These clones expanded in peripheral blood after radiotherapy plus ipilimumab. Early clonal dynamics of blood T cells, together with interferon-beta, were reported as the best response predictor.

The CDR3 length is 12 residues. Trimming took off 3 bases at V and 4 bases at J, with 4 bases between the two ends. Germline values: CDR1 SGHKS, CDR2 YYEKEE (reference sequence). Ipilimumab-mediated CTLA-4 blockade plus focal radiation was given to patients having chemo-refractory metastatic non-small-cell lung cancer. A note on this clone: Its antigen is as yet unknown.

Profiling relied on immunoSEQ multiplex PCR, and the TCRdb table lists in-frame clones only, not all of them. The sample has about 59,000 clones; around 80% are singletons. The origin of this receptor is a human donor with non-small cell lung cancer whose response to radiotherapy plus ipilimumab could not be evaluated. This rearrangement joins TRBV5-5 to TRBJ2-2; D is unclear. The sample was peripheral blood, taken from a patient treated with radiotherapy plus ipilimumab. CDR3 loop: CASSSRTGELFF. CDR3 sequence (DNA): TGTGCCAGCAGCTCCCGCACCGGGGAGCTGTTTTTT.